The entry below gives a single TCR beta chain sequence along with its context. Its antigen is undetermined. These data originate in a study of cytomegalovirus exposure and HLA in healthy donors. PCR involved 60 Vbeta and 13 Jbeta primers. Assay: immunoSEQ multiplex PCR; the TCRdb copy retains only in-frame clones and omits some. The table records fewer than 250,000 clones, around 86% of them present only once. Whole-study findings and limits: Most subjects had HLA-A and HLA-B alleles reportedly predicted accurately by TCR beta sequences.

This CDR3 has 14 amino acids. V was pared by 5 bases and J by 2 bases, with 11 bases between. The germline V gene has CDR1 SGDLS and CDR2 YYNGEE. The chain combines TRBV9 with TRBJ2-1, with D possibly matching TRBD2 (5 bases). The sequencing sample was made of PBMCs. This TCR came from a young man in good health and CMV-seronegative. CDR3 sequence reads: CASRGSEPYNEQFF. The CDR3 DNA reads as TGTGCCAGCAGAGGTAGCGAGCCCTACAATGAGCAGTTCTTC.